This is a list of T cell receptor beta chains from one sample in a study of T-cell reconstitution after alpha-beta-depleted transplantation in children. One entry per CDR3 protein results from TCRdb running MiXCR on the PCR reads. The sample lists some 550,000 distinct CDR3 sequences; approximately 22% were seen once. Sequences were derived from PBMCs, mostly from graft donor cells, sampled 360 days after TCRalphabeta/CD19-depleted stem cell transplant. The receptors were sampled from a boy in the first two years of life who had a stem cell transplant for acute myeloid leukemia, so the T cells may come from the graft donor. Both conserved end residues are part of each CDR3. A D gene is named only where the DNA matches it firmly. Not every row has a clone size; where given, it reads once, few, many or a size class.

D: NA
J: TRBJ1-1
V: TRBV20-1
size: NA
CDR3: CSARDSGDPVTTEAFF
DNA: TGCAGTGCTAGAGATTCTGGGGACCCAGTAACCACTGAAGCTTTCTTT

D: NA
J: TRBJ1-2
V: TRBV27
size: few
CDR3: CASSLRGGGNGYTF
DNA: TGTGCCAGCAGTTTAAGGGGTGGTGGCAATGGCTACACCTTC

D: TRBD2
J: TRBJ2-5
V: TRBV20-1
size: many
CDR3: CSARVPGLAIWTQYF
DNA: TGCAGTGCTAGAGTTCCGGGACTAGCTATTTGGACCCAGTACTTC

D: TRBD1
J: TRBJ2-2
V: TRBV6-1
size: NA
CDR3: CASSELGQVVLDTGELFF
DNA: TGTGCCAGCAGTGAATTGGGACAGGTGGTACTCGACACCGGGGAGCTGTTTTTT

D: TRBD1
J: TRBJ1-4
V: TRBV6-1
size: few
CDR3: CASGGTGWATDNEKLFF
DNA: TGTGCCAGCGGCGGGACAGGGTGGGCCACTGATAATGAAAAACTGTTTTTT

D: TRBD2
J: TRBJ2-7
V: TRBV25-1
size: many
CDR3: CASCGGASVEQYF
DNA: TGTGCCAGCTGCGGGGGGGCCTCCGTAGAGCAGTACTTC

D: NA
J: TRBJ2-7
V: TRBV5-5
size: few
CDR3: CASSLNRFPYEQYF
DNA: TGTGCCAGCAGCTTGAACAGGTTCCCCTACGAGCAGTACTTC

D: NA
J: TRBJ2-2
V: TRBV11-2
size: NA
CDR3: CASSFGGVGELFF
DNA: TGTGCCAGCAGCTTCGGAGGGGTCGGGGAGCTGTTTTTT

D: NA
J: TRBJ2-2
V: TRBV12-3/TRBV12-4
size: few
CDR3: CTSSLYQPSQNTGELFF
DNA: TGTACCAGCAGTTTATATCAACCGAGCCAGAACACCGGGGAGCTGTTTTTT

D: NA
J: TRBJ2-2
V: TRBV7-8
size: few
CDR3: CASSFFPGLNTGELFF
DNA: TGTGCCAGCAGCTTTTTTCCGGGGTTGAACACCGGGGAGCTGTTTTTT

D: TRBD2
J: TRBJ2-1
V: TRBV20-1
size: few
CDR3: CSANSGGFYNEQFF
DNA: TGCAGTGCCAACAGCGGGGGCTTTTACAATGAGCAGTTCTTC

D: NA
J: TRBJ2-1
V: TRBV12-3/TRBV12-4
size: NA
CDR3: CASSFGPTAHNEQFF
DNA: TGTGCCAGCAGTTTCGGGCCCACCGCCCACAATGAGCAGTTCTTC

D: NA
J: TRBJ1-5
V: TRBV20-1
size: NA
CDR3: CSAAQGPSGNQPQHF
DNA: TGCAGTGCAGCACAGGGCCCCTCTGGCAATCAGCCCCAGCATTTT

D: NA
J: TRBJ1-1
V: TRBV4-3
size: few
CDR3: CASSQDEWGEAFF
DNA: TGCGCCAGCAGCCAAGATGAATGGGGGGAAGCTTTCTTT

D: NA
J: TRBJ2-1
V: TRBV12-3/TRBV12-4
size: NA
CDR3: CASGTRRDF
DNA: TGTGCCAGCGGTACGAGGAGGGACTTC

D: TRBD1
J: TRBJ2-2
V: TRBV12-3/TRBV12-4
size: NA
CDR3: CASSQGASDTGELFF
DNA: TGTGCCAGCAGCCAGGGGGCATCGGACACCGGGGAGCTGTTTTTT

D: NA
J: TRBJ1-1
V: TRBV15
size: NA
CDR3: CATSRVELNTEAFF
DNA: TGTGCCACCAGCAGAGTGGAGCTGAACACTGAAGCTTTCTTT

D: TRBD2
J: TRBJ2-1
V: TRBV20-1
size: NA
CDR3: CSASPAGSYYNEQFF
DNA: TGCAGTGCTAGCCCAGCGGGGAGCTACTACAATGAGCAGTTCTTC

D: TRBD2
J: TRBJ2-3
V: TRBV9
size: many
CDR3: CASSVGSGGSTDTQYF
DNA: TGTGCCAGCAGCGTAGGAAGCGGGGGTAGCACAGATACGCAGTATTTT

D: TRBD1
J: TRBJ1-1
V: TRBV7-9
size: many
CDR3: CASSRTGRGTEAFF
DNA: TGTGCCAGCAGCCGGACAGGGAGGGGCACTGAAGCTTTCTTT

D: TRBD2
J: TRBJ2-1
V: TRBV20-1
size: NA
CDR3: CSARDQGGATGLAGIEQFF
DNA: TGCAGTGCTAGAGATCAGGGGGGAGCGACGGGACTAGCGGGGATCGAGCAGTTCTTC

D: TRBD1
J: TRBJ2-5
V: TRBV12-3/TRBV12-4
size: few
CDR3: CASSLTPGQGETQYF
DNA: TGTGCCAGCAGTTTAACGCCGGGACAGGGTGAGACCCAGTACTTC

D: TRBD2
J: TRBJ2-3
V: TRBV10-3
size: NA
CDR3: CATTSGGDADTQYF
DNA: TGTGCCACCACTAGCGGGGGGGACGCAGATACGCAGTATTTT

D: TRBD1
J: TRBJ2-1
V: TRBV6-5
size: NA
CDR3: CASSYSTGVGEQFF
DNA: TGTGCCAGCAGTTACTCGACAGGGGTTGGTGAGCAGTTCTTC

D: NA
J: TRBJ2-3
V: TRBV15
size: NA
CDR3: CATSRDRSADTQYF
DNA: TGTGCCACCAGCAGAGATCGCTCAGCAGATACGCAGTATTTT

D: TRBD1
J: TRBJ2-3
V: TRBV7-9
size: NA
CDR3: CASSLASRGTDTQYF
DNA: TGTGCCAGCAGCTTAGCGTCCAGGGGGACAGATACGCAGTATTTT

D: TRBD1
J: TRBJ1-5
V: TRBV29-1
size: many
CDR3: CSVGAGGSDQPQHF
DNA: TGCAGCGTTGGGGCAGGGGGCTCGGATCAGCCCCAGCATTTT

D: NA
J: TRBJ2-3
V: TRBV12-3/TRBV12-4
size: many
CDR3: CASSRSGLSTDTQYF
DNA: TGTGCCAGCAGTCGCAGCGGATTGAGCACAGATACGCAGTATTTT

D: NA
J: TRBJ2-1
V: TRBV7-8
size: NA
CDR3: CASSLIRAPNEQFF
DNA: TGTGCCAGCAGCCTGATTCGAGCTCCCAATGAGCAGTTCTTC

D: NA
J: TRBJ1-2
V: TRBV6-5
size: few
CDR3: CASSFGPQGGYTF
DNA: TGTGCCAGCAGTTTCGGGCCTCAGGGAGGCTACACCTTC

D: TRBD2
J: TRBJ2-5
V: TRBV7-3
size: NA
CDR3: CASSIHPGLAGGLQETQYF
DNA: TGTGCCAGCAGCATCCATCCGGGACTAGCGGGGGGCTTACAAGAGACCCAGTACTTC

D: NA
J: TRBJ1-2
V: TRBV4-1
size: many
CDR3: CASSQDPGTAIYGYTF
DNA: TGCGCCAGCAGCCAAGACCCAGGGACGGCAATTTATGGCTACACCTTC

D: NA
J: TRBJ2-7
V: TRBV20-1
size: many
CDR3: CSATDLYEQYF
DNA: TGCAGTGCTACTGACCTTTACGAGCAGTACTTC

D: NA
J: TRBJ2-5
V: TRBV12-3/TRBV12-4
size: NA
CDR3: CASSIQGETQYF
DNA: TGTGCCAGCAGTATACAGGGAGAGACCCAGTACTTC

D: TRBD1
J: TRBJ2-7
V: TRBV10-3
size: many
CDR3: CAISEETGLAYEQYF
DNA: TGTGCCATCAGTGAGGAGACAGGGTTGGCCTACGAGCAGTACTTC

D: NA
J: TRBJ1-2
V: TRBV12-3/TRBV12-4
size: NA
CDR3: CASSPEGPLGGYTF
DNA: TGTGCCAGCAGTCCGGAGGGCCCCCTTGGGGGCTACACCTTC

D: NA
J: TRBJ1-1
V: TRBV5-1
size: NA
CDR3: CASSLATEETEAFF
DNA: TGCGCCAGCAGCTTGGCCACAGAAGAGACTGAAGCTTTCTTT

D: NA
J: TRBJ2-1
V: TRBV7-8
size: many
CDR3: CASSQATREFF
DNA: TGTGCCAGCAGCCAGGCGACTAGGGAGTTCTTC

D: NA
J: TRBJ2-5
V: TRBV15
size: many
CDR3: CATSRDPRGVEETQYF
DNA: TGTGCCACCAGCAGAGATCCCAGGGGGGTCGAAGAGACCCAGTACTTC

D: NA
J: TRBJ2-5
V: TRBV7-9
size: many
CDR3: CASSFRGRSQETQYF
DNA: TGTGCCAGCAGCTTCAGGGGCAGAAGCCAAGAGACCCAGTACTTC

D: NA
J: TRBJ2-1
V: TRBV9
size: many
CDR3: CASSPAGQYNEQFF
DNA: TGTGCCAGCAGCCCCGCAGGGCAGTACAATGAGCAGTTCTTC

D: TRBD1
J: TRBJ2-5
V: TRBV12-3/TRBV12-4
size: NA
CDR3: CASSLIFRDSGTQYF
DNA: TGTGCCAGCAGTTTAATTTTCCGGGACAGTGGGACCCAGTACTTC

D: NA
J: TRBJ2-1
V: TRBV7-2
size: few
CDR3: CASSLIRNEQFF
DNA: TGTGCCAGCAGCTTAATACGCAATGAGCAGTTCTTC

D: TRBD1
J: TRBJ1-2
V: TRBV12-3/TRBV12-4
size: many
CDR3: CASIPGTASWGYTF
DNA: TGTGCCAGCATTCCCGGGACAGCTTCTTGGGGCTACACCTTC

D: TRBD2
J: TRBJ2-1
V: TRBV12-5
size: few
CDR3: CASGLGLAGANEQFF
DNA: TGTGCTAGTGGTTTGGGGCTAGCGGGGGCCAATGAGCAGTTCTTC

D: NA
J: TRBJ1-6
V: TRBV10-3
size: NA
CDR3: CAISGPGNSPLHF
DNA: TGTGCCATCAGTGGTCCAGGGAATTCACCCCTCCACTTT